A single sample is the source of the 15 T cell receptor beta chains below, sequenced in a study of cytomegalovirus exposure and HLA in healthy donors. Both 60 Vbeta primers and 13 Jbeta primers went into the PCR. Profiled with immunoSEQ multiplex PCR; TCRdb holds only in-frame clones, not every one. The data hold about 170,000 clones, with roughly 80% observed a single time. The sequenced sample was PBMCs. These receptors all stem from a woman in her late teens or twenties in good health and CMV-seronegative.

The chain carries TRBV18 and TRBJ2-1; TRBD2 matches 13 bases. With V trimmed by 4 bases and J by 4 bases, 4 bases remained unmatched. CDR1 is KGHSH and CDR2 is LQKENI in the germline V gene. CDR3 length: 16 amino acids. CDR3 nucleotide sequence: TGTGCCAGCTCACTAGGGACTAGCGGGACATACAATGAGCAGTTCTTC. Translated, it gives CASSLGTSGTYNEQFF.

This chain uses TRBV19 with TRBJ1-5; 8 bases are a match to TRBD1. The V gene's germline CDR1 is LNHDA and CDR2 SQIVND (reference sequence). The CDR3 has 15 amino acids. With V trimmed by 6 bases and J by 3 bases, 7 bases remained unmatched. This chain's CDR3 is CASRTQGADNQPQHF. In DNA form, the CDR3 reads TGTGCCAGTAGGACCCAGGGGGCCGACAATCAGCCCCAGCATTTT. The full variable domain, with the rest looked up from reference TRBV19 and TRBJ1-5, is DGGITQSPKYLFRKEGQNVTLSCEQNLNHDAMYWYRQDPGQGLRLIYYSQIVNDFQKGDIAEGYSVSREKKESFPLTVTSAQKNPTAFYLCASRTQGADNQPQHFGDGTRLSIL.

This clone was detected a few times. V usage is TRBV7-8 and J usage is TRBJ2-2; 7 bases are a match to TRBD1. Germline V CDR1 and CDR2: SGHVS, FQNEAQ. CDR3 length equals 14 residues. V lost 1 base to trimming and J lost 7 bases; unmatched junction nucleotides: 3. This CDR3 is CASSLVAGGGELFF. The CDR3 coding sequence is TGTGCCAGCAGCTTAGTGGCAGGGGGCGGGGAGCTGTTTTTT.

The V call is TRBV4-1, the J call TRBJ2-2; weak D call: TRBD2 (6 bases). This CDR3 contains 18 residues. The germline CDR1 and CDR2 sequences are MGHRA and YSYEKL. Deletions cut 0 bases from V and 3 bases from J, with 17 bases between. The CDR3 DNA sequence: TGCGCCAGCAGCCAAGATTCTCGTGTCGGGGACTACACCGGGGAGCTGTTTTTT. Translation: CASSQDSRVGDYTGELFF.

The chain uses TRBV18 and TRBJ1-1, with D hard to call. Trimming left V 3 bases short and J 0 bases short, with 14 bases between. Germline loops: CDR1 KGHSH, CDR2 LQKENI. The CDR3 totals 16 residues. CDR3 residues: CASSPSPGALNTEAFF. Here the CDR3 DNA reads TGTGCCAGCTCACCCTCACCGGGAGCACTGAACACTGAAGCTTTCTTT.

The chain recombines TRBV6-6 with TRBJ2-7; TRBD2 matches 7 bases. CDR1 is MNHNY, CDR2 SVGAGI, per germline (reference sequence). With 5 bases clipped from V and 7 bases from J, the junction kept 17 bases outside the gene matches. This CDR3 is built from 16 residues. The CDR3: CASSPPGMAGVGEQYF. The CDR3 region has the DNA TGTGCCAGCAGTCCCCCCGGAATGGCGGGAGTAGGAGAGCAGTACTTC.

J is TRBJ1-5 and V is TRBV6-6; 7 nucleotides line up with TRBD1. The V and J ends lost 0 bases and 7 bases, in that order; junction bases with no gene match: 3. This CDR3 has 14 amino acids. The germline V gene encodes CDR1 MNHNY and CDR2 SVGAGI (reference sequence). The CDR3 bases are TGTGCCAGCAGTTACTCCGAGGGGGCACAGCCCCAGCATTTT. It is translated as CASSYSEGAQPQHF.

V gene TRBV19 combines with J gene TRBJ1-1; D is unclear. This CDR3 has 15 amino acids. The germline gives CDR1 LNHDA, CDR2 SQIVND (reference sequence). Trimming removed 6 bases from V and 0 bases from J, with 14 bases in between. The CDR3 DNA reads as TGTGCCAGTAGCTTCGAGTCTCTACTGAACACTGAAGCTTTCTTT. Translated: CASSFESLLNTEAFF. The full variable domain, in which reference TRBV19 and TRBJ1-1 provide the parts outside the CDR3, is DGGITQSPKYLFRKEGQNVTLSCEQNLNHDAMYWYRQDPGQGLRLIYYSQIVNDFQKGDIAEGYSVSREKKESFPLTVTSAQKNPTAFYLCASSFESLLNTEAFFGQGTRLTVV.

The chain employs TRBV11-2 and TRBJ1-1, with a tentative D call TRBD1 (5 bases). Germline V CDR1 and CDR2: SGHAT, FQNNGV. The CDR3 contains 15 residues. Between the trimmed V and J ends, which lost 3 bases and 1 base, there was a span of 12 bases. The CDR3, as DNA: TGTGCCAGCAGCTTCCGCGGGGCAGGGAACACTGAAGCTTTCTTT. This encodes CASSFRGAGNTEAFF.

CDR3 sequence: CASSQETGYEQYF. CDR3 bases: TGTGCCAGCAGCCAAGAGACAGGATACGAGCAGTACTTC. The chain uses TRBV7-2 and TRBJ2-7; maybe TRBD1 (6 bases). Looked up from germline, CDR1 is SGHTA and CDR2 is FQGNSA. Deletions cut 5 bases from V and 4 bases from J, with 12 bases between. The CDR3 extends over 13 amino acids.

The CDR3 loop is CASSTYTTSGRVNTGELFF. Here the CDR3 DNA reads TGTGCCAGCAGTACCTACACGACTAGCGGGAGAGTAAATACCGGGGAGCTGTTTTTT. The V gene is TRBV27, the J gene TRBJ2-2; 12 bases agree with TRBD2. Germline V gene sequence: CDR1 MNHEY, CDR2 SMNVEV (reference sequence). The CDR3 has 19 amino acids. After removal of 5 bases from V and 5 bases from J, the junction contained 15 bases not matched to a gene.

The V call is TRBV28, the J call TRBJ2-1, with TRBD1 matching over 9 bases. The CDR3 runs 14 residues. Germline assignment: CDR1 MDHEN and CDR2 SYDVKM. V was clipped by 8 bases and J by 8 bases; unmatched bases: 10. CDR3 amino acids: CASHRDRVSDEQFF. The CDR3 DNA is TGTGCCAGCCATCGGGACAGGGTCTCGGATGAGCAGTTCTTC.

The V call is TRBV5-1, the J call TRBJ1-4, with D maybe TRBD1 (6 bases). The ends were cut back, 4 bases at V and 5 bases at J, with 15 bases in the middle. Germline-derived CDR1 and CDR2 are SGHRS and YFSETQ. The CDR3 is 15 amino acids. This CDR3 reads CASSRRTAPNEKLFF. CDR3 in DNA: TGCGCCAGCAGCCGCCGGACAGCTCCAAATGAAAAACTGTTTTTT.

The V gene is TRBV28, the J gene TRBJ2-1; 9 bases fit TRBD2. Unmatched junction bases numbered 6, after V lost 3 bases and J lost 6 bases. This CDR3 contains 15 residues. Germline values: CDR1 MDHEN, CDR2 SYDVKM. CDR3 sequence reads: CASSFWTSVRNEQFF. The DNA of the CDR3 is TGTGCCAGCAGTTTTTGGACTAGCGTACGCAATGAGCAGTTCTTC.

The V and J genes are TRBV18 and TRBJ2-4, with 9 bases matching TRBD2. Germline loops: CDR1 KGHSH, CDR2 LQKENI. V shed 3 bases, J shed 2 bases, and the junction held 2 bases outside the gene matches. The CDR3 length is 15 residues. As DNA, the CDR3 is TGTGCCAGCTCACCTAGCGGGAGAACCAAAAACATTCAGTACTTC. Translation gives CASSPSGRTKNIQYF.